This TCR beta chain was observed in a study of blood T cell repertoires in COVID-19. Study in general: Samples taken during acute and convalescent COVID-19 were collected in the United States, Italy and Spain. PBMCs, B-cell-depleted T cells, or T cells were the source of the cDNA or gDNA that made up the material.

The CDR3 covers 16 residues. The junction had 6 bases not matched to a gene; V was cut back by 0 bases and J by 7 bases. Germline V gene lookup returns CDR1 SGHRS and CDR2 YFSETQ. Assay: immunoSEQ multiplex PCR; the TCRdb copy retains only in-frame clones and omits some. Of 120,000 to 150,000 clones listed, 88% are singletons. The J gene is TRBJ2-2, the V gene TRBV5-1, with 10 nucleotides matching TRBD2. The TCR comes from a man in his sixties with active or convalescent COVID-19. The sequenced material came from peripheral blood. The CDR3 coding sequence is TGCGCCAGCAGCTTGGAGGCTAGCGGGAGCTACGGGGAGCTGTTTTTT. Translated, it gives CASSLEASGSYGELFF.